This is a list of T cell receptor beta chains from one sample in a study of cytomegalovirus exposure and HLA in healthy donors. Sequencing used immunoSEQ multiplex PCR; TCRdb keeps in-frame clones, though not all of them. This repertoire shows roughly 100,000 clones, 70% to 85% found once; its top ten account for about 0.84%. The sequenced sample consisted of PBMCs. All receptors come from a boy younger than 18 in good health and CMV-seronegative. Both conserved end residues are part of each CDR3. The D gene is left open where the match is weak. Where a row states a size, it is once, few, many or the class of an expanded clone; other rows omit it.

CDR3 protein	CDR3 DNA	V gene	D gene	clone size	J gene
CSVEDRSGGNYGYTF	TGCAGCGTTGAAGATCGGTCAGGGGGTAACTATGGCTACACCTTC	TRBV29-1	TRBD1	-	TRBJ1-2
CASSYHRDRASYEQYF	TGTGCCAGCAGTTATCACCGGGACAGGGCCTCCTACGAGCAGTACTTC	TRBV6-6	TRBD1	-	TRBJ2-7
CASSALNPDRVGGYTF	TGTGCCAGCAGTGCCCTTAATCCGGACAGGGTTGGTGGCTACACCTTC	TRBV6-1	TRBD1	-	TRBJ1-2
CASSISGGEWPQHF	TGTGCCAGTAGTATATCAGGGGGAGAATGGCCCCAGCATTTT	TRBV19	TRBD1	-	TRBJ1-5
CSASITETQYF	TGCAGTGCTAGTATCACTGAGACCCAGTACTTC	TRBV20-1	-	-	TRBJ2-5
CASSPIGGGPQYEQYF	TGTGCCAGCAGTCCGATTGGGGGGGGGCCCCAATACGAGCAGTACTTC	TRBV28	-	few	TRBJ2-7
CASSLQEDTEAFF	TGCGCCAGCAGCTTACAAGAGGACACTGAAGCTTTCTTT	TRBV5-1	-	once	TRBJ1-1
CAWREGHRGLGYTF	TGTGCCTGGAGAGAGGGACACCGCGGGCTTGGCTACACCTTC	TRBV30	-	-	TRBJ1-2
CASSLGALRTSEDEQFF	TGTGCCAGCAGCTTGGGCGCCCTTAGGACTAGCGAGGATGAGCAGTTCTTC	TRBV5-6	TRBD2	-	TRBJ2-1
CASSFFDNRGYGYTF	TGTGCCAGCAGCTTTTTTGATAATCGAGGATATGGCTACACCTTC	TRBV5-6	-	-	TRBJ1-2
CASSTGYGDEQYF	TGTGCCAGCTCAACAGGGTACGGTGACGAGCAGTACTTC	TRBV18	-	-	TRBJ2-7
CASSFTGGAPDTQYF	TGTGCCAGCAGCTTTACCGGGGGGGCTCCAGATACGCAGTATTTT	TRBV5-6	TRBD2	-	TRBJ2-3
CASIFNRGSQPQHF	TGTGCCAGCATCTTTAACAGGGGGAGTCAGCCCCAGCATTTT	TRBV2	TRBD1	-	TRBJ1-5
CASSKDERSLGDTQYF	TGTGCCAGCAGTAAAGACGAGCGCAGCCTCGGAGATACGCAGTATTTT	TRBV7-9	-	-	TRBJ2-3
CSVEKGYGETQYF	TGCAGCGTTGAAAAGGGGTACGGAGAGACCCAGTACTTC	TRBV29-1	-	-	TRBJ2-5
CASSLELAGEETQYF	TGTGCCAGCAGCTTAGAACTAGCGGGGGAAGAGACCCAGTACTTC	TRBV13	TRBD2	once	TRBJ2-5
CASSQAGTGGRGYTF	TGCGCCAGCAGCCAAGCGGGGACAGGGGGAAGAGGCTACACCTTC	TRBV4-1	TRBD1	-	TRBJ1-2
CASTGESSYNSPLHF	TGTGCCAGCACCGGGGAAAGCTCCTATAATTCACCCCTCCACTTT	TRBV2	-	-	TRBJ1-6
CAISEPVIQETQYF	TGTGCCATCAGTGAGCCCGTTATCCAAGAGACCCAGTACTTC	TRBV10-3	-	-	TRBJ2-5
CASSLGQMATEAFF	TGCGCCAGCAGCTTGGGACAGATGGCCACTGAAGCTTTCTTT	TRBV5-1	-	few	TRBJ1-1
CASSPYRGNSPLHF	TGTGCCAGCAGCCCGTACAGGGGTAATTCACCCCTCCACTTT	TRBV5-6	TRBD1	few	TRBJ1-6
CATKDSSTSGNTIYF	TGTGCCACGAAGGACAGTTCCACCTCTGGAAACACCATATATTTT	TRBV28	-	few	TRBJ1-3
CASTYRGLDQPQHF	TGTGCCAGTACATACAGGGGGCTTGATCAGCCCCAGCATTTT	TRBV6-1	TRBD1	few	TRBJ1-5
CASSQGAALNTGELFF	TGCGCCAGCAGCCAAGGGGCAGCCCTAAACACCGGGGAGCTGTTTTTT	TRBV4-1	-	-	TRBJ2-2
CASSDPPQGASEKLFF	TGTGCCAGCAGTGACCCTCCACAGGGGGCGAGTGAAAAACTGTTTTTT	TRBV2	TRBD1	-	TRBJ1-4
CASSTLPAEDQPQHF	TGTGCCAGCAGCACCCTACCGGCAGAGGATCAGCCCCAGCATTTT	TRBV21-1	-	-	TRBJ1-5
CASSLEASGSSYNEQFF	TGCGCCAGCAGCTTGGAGGCGAGCGGGAGCTCCTACAATGAGCAGTTCTTC	TRBV5-1	TRBD2	few	TRBJ2-1
CASSTNRVPGELFF	TGTGCCAGCAGCACAAACAGGGTACCCGGGGAGCTGTTTTTT	TRBV6-5	-	-	TRBJ2-2
CASSPLAGGSTDTQYF	TGTGCCAGCAGCCCACTAGCGGGAGGGAGCACAGATACGCAGTATTTT	TRBV2	TRBD2	-	TRBJ2-3
CASSEALRQGGGKLFF	TGTGCCAGCAGTGAAGCGCTTCGGCAGGGAGGGGGAAAACTGTTTTTT	TRBV6-1	-	-	TRBJ1-4
CASSFLYSYGYTF	TGTGCCAGCAGTTTCTTGTACTCTTATGGCTACACCTTC	TRBV28	-	-	TRBJ1-2
CASSQGGRGTDTQYF	TGTGCCAGCAGCCAAGGCGGGAGAGGTACAGATACGCAGTATTTT	TRBV4-2	TRBD2	few	TRBJ2-3
CASSLTGAGHFTEAFF	TGTGCCAGCAGCTTAACTGGGGCGGGGCACTTCACTGAAGCTTTCTTT	TRBV11-2	-	once	TRBJ1-1
CASSPHQGYQPQHF	TGCGCCAGCAGCCCCCACCAGGGCTATCAGCCCCAGCATTTT	TRBV4-1	-	-	TRBJ1-5
CASSVSGVGLFF	TGTGCCAGCAGCGTTTCAGGGGTAGGCCTTTTCTTC	TRBV9	-	-	TRBJ2-1
CAWSVLDEQYF	TGTGCCTGGAGTGTACTTGACGAGCAGTACTTC	TRBV30	-	once	TRBJ2-7
CASSSPDTFQETQYF	TGTGCCAGCAGTAGCCCGGACACTTTCCAAGAGACCCAGTACTTC	TRBV28	-	-	TRBJ2-5
CASILDSHEKLFF	TGTGCCAGCATCCTGGACAGCCATGAAAAACTGTTTTTT	TRBV27	-	-	TRBJ1-4
CASSVGQGLFGTQYF	TGTGCCAGCAGCGTAGGGCAGGGATTGTTCGGGACCCAGTACTTC	TRBV9	-	-	TRBJ2-5
CSVAAGVGSYTDTQYF	TGCAGCGTTGCAGCGGGAGTGGGGTCTTACACAGATACGCAGTATTTT	TRBV29-1	TRBD2	-	TRBJ2-3
CSAGLRGGYTF	TGCAGTGCCGGACTGCGGGGCGGCTACACCTTC	TRBV20-1	-	-	TRBJ1-2
CASSPGLAGVEDTQYF	TGTGCCAGCAGTCCCGGACTAGCGGGAGTAGAAGATACGCAGTATTTT	TRBV28	TRBD2	-	TRBJ2-3
CASSSPATVDTQYF	TGTGCCAGCAGTTCCCCCGCGACAGTAGATACGCAGTATTTT	TRBV7-9	-	-	TRBJ2-3
CASSQSTGEYNEQFF	TGCGCCAGCAGCCAAAGTACAGGGGAATACAATGAGCAGTTCTTC	TRBV4-3	TRBD1	-	TRBJ2-1
CASSPPLREQYF	TGTGCCAGCTCACCCCCCTTGCGCGAGCAGTACTTC	TRBV18	-	-	TRBJ2-7
CAWRPGLYEQYF	TGTGCCTGGAGGCCGGGATTATACGAGCAGTACTTC	TRBV30	-	-	TRBJ2-7
CASSRTVYQETQYF	TGTGCCAGCAGCAGGACAGTGTACCAAGAGACCCAGTACTTC	TRBV5-4	-	few	TRBJ2-5
CASSLPYRGETQYF	TGTGCCAGCAGCCTCCCCTACAGGGGTGAGACCCAGTACTTC	TRBV7-9	TRBD1	-	TRBJ2-5
CASSEGSVWEQFF	TGTGCCAGCAGTGAAGGTAGCGTTTGGGAGCAGTTCTTC	TRBV6-1	-	once	TRBJ2-1